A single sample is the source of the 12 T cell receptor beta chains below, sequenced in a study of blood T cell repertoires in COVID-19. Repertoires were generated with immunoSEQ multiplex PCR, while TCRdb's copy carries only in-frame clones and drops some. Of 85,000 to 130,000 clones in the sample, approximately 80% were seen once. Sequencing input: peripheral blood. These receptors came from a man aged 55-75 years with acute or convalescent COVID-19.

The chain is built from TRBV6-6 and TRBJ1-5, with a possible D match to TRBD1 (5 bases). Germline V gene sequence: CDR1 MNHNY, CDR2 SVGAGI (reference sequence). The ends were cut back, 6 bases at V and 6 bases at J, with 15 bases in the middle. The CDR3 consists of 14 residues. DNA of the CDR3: TGTGCCAGCAGCATGACCCAGGGTACTCAGCCCCAGCATTTT. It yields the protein CASSMTQGTQPQHF.

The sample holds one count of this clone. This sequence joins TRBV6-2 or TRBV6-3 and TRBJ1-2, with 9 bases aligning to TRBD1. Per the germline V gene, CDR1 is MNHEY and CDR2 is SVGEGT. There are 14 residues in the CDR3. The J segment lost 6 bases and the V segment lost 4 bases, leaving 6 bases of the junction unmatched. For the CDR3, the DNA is TGTGCCAGCAGTTCGACGGGACAGGGAGATGGCTACACCTTC. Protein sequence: CASSSTGQGDGYTF.

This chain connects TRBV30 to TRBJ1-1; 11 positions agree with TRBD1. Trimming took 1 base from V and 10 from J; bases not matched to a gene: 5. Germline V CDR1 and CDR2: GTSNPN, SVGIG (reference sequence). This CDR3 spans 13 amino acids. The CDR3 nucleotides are TGTGCCTGGAGTGGGACAGGGGGCCCTGTAGCTTTCTTT. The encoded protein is CAWSGTGGPVAFF.

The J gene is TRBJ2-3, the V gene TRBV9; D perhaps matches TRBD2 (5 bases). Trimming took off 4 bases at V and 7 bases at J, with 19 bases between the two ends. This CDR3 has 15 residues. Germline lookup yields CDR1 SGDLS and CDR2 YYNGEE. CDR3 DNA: TGTGCCAGCAGCCTCGAAGGACTCACCTCGAATACGCAGTATTTT. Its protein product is CASSLEGLTSNTQYF.

The CDR3 reads CSAGLSRGPRSVQYF. The DNA for the CDR3 is TGCAGCGCCGGTTTATCAAGGGGGCCCCGAAGTGTGCAGTATTTT. The chain is built from TRBV29-1 and TRBJ2-3; 7 bases are a match to TRBD1. Germline CDR1 and CDR2: SQVTM and ANQGSEA. V lost 7 bases and J lost 11; bases outside the gene matches: 21. The length of the CDR3 is 15 residues.

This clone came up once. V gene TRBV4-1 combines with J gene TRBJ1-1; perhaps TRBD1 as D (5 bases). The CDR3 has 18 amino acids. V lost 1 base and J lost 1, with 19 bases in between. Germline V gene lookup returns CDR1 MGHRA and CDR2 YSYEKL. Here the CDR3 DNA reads TGCGCCAGCAGCCAAGGGAGGGGTCCGGGAGCCAAGAACACTGAAGCTTTCTTT. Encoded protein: CASSQGRGPGAKNTEAFF.

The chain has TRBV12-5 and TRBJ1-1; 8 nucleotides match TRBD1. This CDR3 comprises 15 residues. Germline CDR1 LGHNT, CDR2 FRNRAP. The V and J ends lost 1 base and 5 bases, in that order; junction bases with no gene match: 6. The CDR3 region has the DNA TGTGCTAGTGGTTTGGGAACAGGGGGGGGAACTGAAGCTTTCTTT. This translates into CASGLGTGGGTEAFF.

DNA of the CDR3: TGTGCCAGCAGTCCCCAGGAAAGAAGTGAGCAGTTCTTC. The encoded protein is CASSPQERSEQFF. This sequence joins TRBV28 and TRBJ2-1; D is unresolved. V shed 5 bases and J shed 9 bases, with 14 bases lying between them. CDR1 and CDR2 (germline): MDHEN, SYDVKM. CDR3 length equals 13 residues.

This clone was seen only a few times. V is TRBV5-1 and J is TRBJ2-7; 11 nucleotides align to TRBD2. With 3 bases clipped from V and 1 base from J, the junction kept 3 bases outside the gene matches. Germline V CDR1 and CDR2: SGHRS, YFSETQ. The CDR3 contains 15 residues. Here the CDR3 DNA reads TGCGCCAGCAGCTGGGGACTAGCGGAATCCTACGAGCAGTACTTC. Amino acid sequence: CASSWGLAESYEQYF.

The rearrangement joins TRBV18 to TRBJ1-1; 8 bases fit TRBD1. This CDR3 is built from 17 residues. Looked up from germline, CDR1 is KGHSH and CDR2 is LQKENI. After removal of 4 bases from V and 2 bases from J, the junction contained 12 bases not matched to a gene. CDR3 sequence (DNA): TGTGCCAGCTCACGCGCTCAGGGGGCCCTTACTAACACTGAAGCTTTCTTT. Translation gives CASSRAQGALTNTEAFF. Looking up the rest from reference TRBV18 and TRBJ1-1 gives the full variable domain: NAGVMQNPRHLVRRRGQEARLRCSPMKGHSHVYWYRQLPEEGLKFMVYLQKENIIDESGMPKERFSAEFPKEGPSILRIQQVVRGDSAAYFCASSRAQGALTNTEAFFGQGTRLTVV.

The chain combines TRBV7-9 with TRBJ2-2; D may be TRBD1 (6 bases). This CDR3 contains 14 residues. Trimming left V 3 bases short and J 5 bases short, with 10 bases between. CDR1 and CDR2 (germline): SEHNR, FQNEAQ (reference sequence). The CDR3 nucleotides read TGTGCCAGCAGCTTCGGACAGAGGACCGGGGAGCTGTTTTTT. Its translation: CASSFGQRTGELFF.

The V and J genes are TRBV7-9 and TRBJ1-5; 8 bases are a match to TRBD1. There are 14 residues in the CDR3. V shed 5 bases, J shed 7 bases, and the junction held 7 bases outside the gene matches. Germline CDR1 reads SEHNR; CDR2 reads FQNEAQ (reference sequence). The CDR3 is CASSLGQGAQPQHF. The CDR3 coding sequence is TGTGCCAGCAGCCTAGGACAGGGCGCCCAGCCCCAGCATTTT.